This T cell receptor (beta chain) was recovered during a study of blood T cell repertoires in COVID-19. Study information: Sample material is recorded as cDNA or gDNA derived from T cells, B-cell-depleted T cells, or PBMCs.

In the authors' methods: Amplification of reference gene primers provided the estimated nucleated cell counts. This table comes from immunoSEQ multiplex PCR, and its TCRdb copy is limited to in-frame clones, with some not included. V and J calls and clone size follow that table, whereas D and trimming were derived from the DNA. The table has approximately 41,000 clones, 88% seen once. The germline gives CDR1 SGHRS, CDR2 YFSETQ. V trimming: 0 bases; J trimming: 4 bases; junction bases outside the gene matches: 10. This CDR3 is built from 18 residues. The sample comprised peripheral blood. The gene calls are TRBV5-1 and TRBJ2-2; 9 positions match TRBD2. The TCR was taken from a human donor in a cohort sampled during active COVID-19. The CDR3 protein is CASSLEASGEAGTGELFF. The CDR3 DNA reads TGCGCCAGCAGCTTGGAGGCTAGCGGGGAGGCGGGCACCGGGGAGCTGTTTTTT.